This TCR beta chain was recovered during a study of T-cell memory formation after mild COVID-19. A single record per CDR3 protein comes from TCRdb applying MiXCR to the 5' RACE reads. The repertoire holds roughly 250,000 distinct CDR3 sequences, over 15% seen once, with approximately 3.5% in the top ten. About this clonotype itself: Its target is not known.

Study-level points and caveats: CD4+ bias marked clones expanding day 15 to 37, unlike balanced contracting clones. Cross-reactive memory seemingly joined, as some responding clones were found in pre-infection memory. Those CD4+ clones that contracted were mainly in CM and EM (CD8+ ones in EMRA).

The sequencing sample was made of PBMCs or a T cell subset sorted from them (not recorded which). The TCR sequence derives from a man aged 18 to 35 who had mild COVID-19 (a few samples of this study predate the infection). Cell type and time point are not known.

DNA of the CDR3: TGCAGCGTCCGACGCCTAGCTAACTATGGCTACACCTTC. Protein product: CSVRRLANYGYTF. This chain connects TRBV29-1 to TRBJ1-2, with unresolved D. Germline CDR1 reads SQVTM; CDR2 reads ANQGSEA. This CDR3 is 13 amino acids long. V lost 6 bases, J lost 0 bases, and 11 bases lay in between. The whole variable domain, remainder taken from reference TRBV29-1 and TRBJ1-2, is SAVISQKPSRDICQRGTSLTIQCQVDSQVTMMFWYRQQPGQSLTLIATANQGSEATYESGFVIDKFPISRPNLTFSTLTVSNMSPEDSSIYLCSVRRLANYGYTFGSGTRLTVV.